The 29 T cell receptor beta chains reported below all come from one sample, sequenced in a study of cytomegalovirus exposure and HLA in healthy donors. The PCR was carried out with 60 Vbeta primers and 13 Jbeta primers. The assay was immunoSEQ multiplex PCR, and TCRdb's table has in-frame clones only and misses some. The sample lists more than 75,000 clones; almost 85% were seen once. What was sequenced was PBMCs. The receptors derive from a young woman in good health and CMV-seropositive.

The CDR3 sequence is CAWCPRGNYNSPLHF. The CDR3 DNA reads as TGTGCCTGGTGCCCCAGGGGAAACTATAATTCACCCCTCCACTTT. The chain joins TRBV30 to TRBJ1-6, with D possibly matching TRBD1 (6 bases). From germline, CDR1 is GTSNPN and CDR2 SVGIG (reference sequence). V lost 5 bases to trimming and J lost 3 bases, with 14 bases between them. This CDR3 region has 15 residues.

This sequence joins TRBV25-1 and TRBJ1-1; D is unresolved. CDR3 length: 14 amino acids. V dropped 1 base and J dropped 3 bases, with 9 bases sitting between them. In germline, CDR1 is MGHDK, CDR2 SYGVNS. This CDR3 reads CASSEWRVDTEAFF. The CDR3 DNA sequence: TGTGCCAGCAGTGAATGGAGGGTTGACACTGAAGCTTTCTTT. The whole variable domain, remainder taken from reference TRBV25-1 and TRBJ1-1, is EADIYQTPRYLVIGTGKKITLECSQTMGHDKMYWYQQDPGMELHLIHYSYGVNSTEKGDLSSESTVSRIRTEHFPLTLESARPSHTSQYLCASSEWRVDTEAFFGQGTRLTVV.

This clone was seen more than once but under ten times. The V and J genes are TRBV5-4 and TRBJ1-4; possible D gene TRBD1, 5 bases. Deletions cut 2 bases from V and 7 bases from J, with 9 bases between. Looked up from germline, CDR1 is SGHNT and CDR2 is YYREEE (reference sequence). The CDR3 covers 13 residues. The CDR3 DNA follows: TGTGCCAGCAGCTTCCCGGGGGTTGAAAAACTGTTTTTT. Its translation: CASSFPGVEKLFF.

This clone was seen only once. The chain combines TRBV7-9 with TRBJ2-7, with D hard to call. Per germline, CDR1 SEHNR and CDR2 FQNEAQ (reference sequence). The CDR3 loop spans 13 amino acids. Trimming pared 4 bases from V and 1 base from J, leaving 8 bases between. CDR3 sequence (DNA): TGTGCCAGCAGCTACACTATGTCCTACGAGCAGTACTTC. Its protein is CASSYTMSYEQYF.

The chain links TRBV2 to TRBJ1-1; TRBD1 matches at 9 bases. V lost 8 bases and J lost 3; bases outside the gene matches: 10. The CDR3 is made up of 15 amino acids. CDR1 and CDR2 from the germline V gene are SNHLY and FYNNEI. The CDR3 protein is CASQGQGAVYTEAFF. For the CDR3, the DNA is TGTGCCAGCCAGGGACAGGGAGCAGTCTACACTGAAGCTTTCTTT.

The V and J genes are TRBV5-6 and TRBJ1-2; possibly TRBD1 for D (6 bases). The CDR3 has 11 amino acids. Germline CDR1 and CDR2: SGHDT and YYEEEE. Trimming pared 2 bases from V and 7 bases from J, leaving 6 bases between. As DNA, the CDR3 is TGTGCCAGCAGCTTACAGGGTGGCTACACCTTC. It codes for CASSLQGGYTF.

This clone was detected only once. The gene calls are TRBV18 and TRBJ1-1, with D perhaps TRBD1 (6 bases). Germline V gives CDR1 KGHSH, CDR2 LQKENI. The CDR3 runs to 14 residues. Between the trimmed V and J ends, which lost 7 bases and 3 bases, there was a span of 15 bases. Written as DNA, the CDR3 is TGTGCCAGCTTTACCAGGGGCACAGACACTGAAGCTTTCTTT. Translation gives CASFTRGTDTEAFF.

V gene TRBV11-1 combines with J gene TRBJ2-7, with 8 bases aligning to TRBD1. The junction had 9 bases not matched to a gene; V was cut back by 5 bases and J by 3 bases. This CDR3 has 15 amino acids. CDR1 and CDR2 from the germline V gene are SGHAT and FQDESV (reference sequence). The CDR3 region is CASSHRDRGRYEQYF. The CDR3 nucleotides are TGTGCCAGCAGCCACCGTGACAGGGGACGCTACGAGCAGTACTTC.

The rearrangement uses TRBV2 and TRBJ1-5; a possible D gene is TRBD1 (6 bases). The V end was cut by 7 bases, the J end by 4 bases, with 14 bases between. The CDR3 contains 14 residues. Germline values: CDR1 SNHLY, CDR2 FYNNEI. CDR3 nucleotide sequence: TGTGCCAGCATGGTAGAGGGGGTGAATCAGCCCCAGCATTTT. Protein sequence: CASMVEGVNQPQHF.

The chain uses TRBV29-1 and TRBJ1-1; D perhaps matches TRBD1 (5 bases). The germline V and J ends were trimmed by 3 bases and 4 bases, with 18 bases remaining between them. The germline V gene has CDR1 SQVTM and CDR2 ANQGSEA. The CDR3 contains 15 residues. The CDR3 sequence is CSVEKTGVGSTEAFF. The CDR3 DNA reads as TGCAGCGTTGAGAAAACGGGGGTAGGGAGCACTGAAGCTTTCTTT.

The CDR3 bases are TGTGCCAGCAGTTTGATGCGGAACACTGAAGCTTTCTTT. This gives the protein CASSLMRNTEAFF. The chain carries TRBV27 and TRBJ1-1; D gene unclear. Trimming pared 3 bases from V and 1 base from J, leaving 6 bases between. CDR3 length: 13 residues. Germline V lookup: CDR1 MNHEY, CDR2 SMNVEV (reference sequence).

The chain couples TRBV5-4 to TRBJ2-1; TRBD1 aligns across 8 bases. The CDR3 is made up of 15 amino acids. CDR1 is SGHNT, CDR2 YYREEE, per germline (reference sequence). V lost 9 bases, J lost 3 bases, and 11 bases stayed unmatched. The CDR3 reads CATGSQGANYNEQFF. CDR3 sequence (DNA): TGTGCCACCGGCAGCCAGGGGGCGAACTACAATGAGCAGTTCTTC.

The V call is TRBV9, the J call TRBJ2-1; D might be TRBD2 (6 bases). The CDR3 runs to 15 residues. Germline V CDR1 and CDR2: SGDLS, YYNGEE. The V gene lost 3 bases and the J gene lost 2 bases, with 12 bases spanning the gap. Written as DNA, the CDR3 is TGTGCCAGCAGCGCCGGGGGAAGGGCCTACAATGAGCAGTTCTTC. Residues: CASSAGGRAYNEQFF.

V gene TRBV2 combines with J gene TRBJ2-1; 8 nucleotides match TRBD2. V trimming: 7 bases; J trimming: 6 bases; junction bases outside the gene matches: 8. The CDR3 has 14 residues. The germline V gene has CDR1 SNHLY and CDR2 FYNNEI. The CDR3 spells CASIPGGAANEQFF. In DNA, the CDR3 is TGTGCCAGCATCCCCGGGGGGGCCGCCAATGAGCAGTTCTTC.

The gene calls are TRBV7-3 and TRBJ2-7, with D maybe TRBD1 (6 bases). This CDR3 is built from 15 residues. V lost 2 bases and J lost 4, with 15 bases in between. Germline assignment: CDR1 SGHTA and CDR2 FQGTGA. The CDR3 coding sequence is TGTGCCAGCAGCTTACTAGCAGGGGAGATATACGAGCAGTACTTC. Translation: CASSLLAGEIYEQYF.

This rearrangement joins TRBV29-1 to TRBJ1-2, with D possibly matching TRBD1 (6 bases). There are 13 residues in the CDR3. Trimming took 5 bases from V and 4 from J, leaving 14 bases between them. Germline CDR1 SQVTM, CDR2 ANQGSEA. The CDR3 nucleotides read TGCAGCGTTACTAGCGGACAGCTCTATGGCTACACCTTC. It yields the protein CSVTSGQLYGYTF.

As DNA, the CDR3 is TGCAGCGTTGATAGCAGTGGACGGACACAATATGGCTACACCTTC. It translates to CSVDSSGRTQYGYTF. The gene calls are TRBV29-1 and TRBJ1-2; D is perhaps TRBD1 (5 bases). V gave up 3 bases and J gave up 5 bases, with 19 bases separating them. The CDR3 is 15 amino acids. CDR1 SQVTM and CDR2 ANQGSEA come from the germline V gene.

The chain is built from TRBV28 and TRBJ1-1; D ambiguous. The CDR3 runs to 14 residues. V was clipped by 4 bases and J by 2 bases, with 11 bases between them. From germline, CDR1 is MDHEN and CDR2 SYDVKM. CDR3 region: CASSYQGGNTEAFF. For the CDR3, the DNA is TGTGCCAGCAGTTACCAAGGCGGTAACACTGAAGCTTTCTTT.

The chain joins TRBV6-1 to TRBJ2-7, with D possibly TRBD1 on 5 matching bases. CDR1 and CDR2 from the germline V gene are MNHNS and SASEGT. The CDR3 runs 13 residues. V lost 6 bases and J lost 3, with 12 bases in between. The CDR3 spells CASSEAGHYEQYF. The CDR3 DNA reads TGTGCCAGCAGCGAGGCAGGGCACTACGAGCAGTACTTC.

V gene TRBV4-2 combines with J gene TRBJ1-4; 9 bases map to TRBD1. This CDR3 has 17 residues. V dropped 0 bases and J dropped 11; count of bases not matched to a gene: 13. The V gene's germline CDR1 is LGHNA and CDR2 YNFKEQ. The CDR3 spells CASSQEVEGQGFGKLFF. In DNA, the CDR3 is TGTGCCAGCAGCCAAGAGGTCGAGGGACAGGGTTTTGGGAAACTGTTTTTT.

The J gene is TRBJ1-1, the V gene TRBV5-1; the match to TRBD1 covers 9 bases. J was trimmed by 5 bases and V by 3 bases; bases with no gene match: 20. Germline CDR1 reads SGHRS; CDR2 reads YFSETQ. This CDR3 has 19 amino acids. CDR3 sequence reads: CASSSITGVPGQGRTEAFF. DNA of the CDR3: TGCGCCAGCAGCTCAATAACAGGTGTCCCGGGACAGGGTCGGACTGAAGCTTTCTTT.

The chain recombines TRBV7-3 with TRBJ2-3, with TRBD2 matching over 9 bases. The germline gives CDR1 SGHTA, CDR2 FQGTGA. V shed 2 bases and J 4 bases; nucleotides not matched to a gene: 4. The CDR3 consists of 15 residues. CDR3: CASSLQGGRADTQYF. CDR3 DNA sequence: TGTGCCAGCAGCTTACAGGGCGGGAGGGCAGATACGCAGTATTTT. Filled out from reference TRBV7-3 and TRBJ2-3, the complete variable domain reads GAGVSQTPSNKVTEKGKYVELRCDPISGHTALYWYRQSLGQGPEFLIYFQGTGAADDSGLPNDRFFAVRPEGSVSTLKIQRTERGDSAVYLCASSLQGGRADTQYFGPGTRLTVL.

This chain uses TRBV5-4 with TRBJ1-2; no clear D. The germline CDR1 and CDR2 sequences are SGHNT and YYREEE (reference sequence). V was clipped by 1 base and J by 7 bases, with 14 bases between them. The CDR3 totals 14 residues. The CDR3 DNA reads TGTGCCAGCAGCTTGTTACAGAGCTATCGTGGCTACACCTTC. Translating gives CASSLLQSYRGYTF.

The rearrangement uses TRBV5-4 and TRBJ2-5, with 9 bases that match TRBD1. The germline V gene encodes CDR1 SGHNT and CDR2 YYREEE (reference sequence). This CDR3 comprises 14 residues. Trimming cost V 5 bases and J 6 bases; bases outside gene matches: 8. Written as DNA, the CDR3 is TGTGCCAGCAGTCCAGACAGGGGGATGAAGACCCAGTACTTC. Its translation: CASSPDRGMKTQYF.

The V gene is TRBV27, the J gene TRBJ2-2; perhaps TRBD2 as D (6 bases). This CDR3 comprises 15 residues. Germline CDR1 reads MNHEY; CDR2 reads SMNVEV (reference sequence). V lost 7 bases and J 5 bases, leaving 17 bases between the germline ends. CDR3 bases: TGTGCCAGCACCTCGTTCAGGCGGGGTACCGGGGAGCTGTTTTTT. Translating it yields CASTSFRRGTGELFF.

The chain's CDR3 is CASSAAGTGNYGYTF. CDR3 bases: TGTGCCAGCAGCGCCGCCGGGACAGGCAACTATGGCTACACCTTC. The chain links TRBV7-9 to TRBJ1-2; 8 bases map to TRBD1. The CDR3 runs to 15 residues. From germline, CDR1 is SEHNR and CDR2 FQNEAQ (reference sequence). Losses at the gene ends were 5 bases for V and 2 bases for J; bases not matched to a gene: 7.

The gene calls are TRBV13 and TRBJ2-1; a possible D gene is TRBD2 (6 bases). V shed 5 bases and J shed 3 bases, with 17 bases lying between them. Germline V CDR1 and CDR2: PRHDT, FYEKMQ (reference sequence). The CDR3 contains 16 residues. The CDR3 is CASSQTGLSNYNEQFF. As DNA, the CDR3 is TGTGCCAGCAGCCAAACGGGACTTTCGAACTACAATGAGCAGTTCTTC.

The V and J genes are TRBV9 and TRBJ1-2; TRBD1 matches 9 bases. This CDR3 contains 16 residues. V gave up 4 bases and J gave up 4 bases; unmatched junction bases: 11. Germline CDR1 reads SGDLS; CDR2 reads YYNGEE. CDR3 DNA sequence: TGTGCCAGCAGCAGAACAGGGGGCGACTTATTCTATGGCTACACCTTC. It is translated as CASSRTGGDLFYGYTF.

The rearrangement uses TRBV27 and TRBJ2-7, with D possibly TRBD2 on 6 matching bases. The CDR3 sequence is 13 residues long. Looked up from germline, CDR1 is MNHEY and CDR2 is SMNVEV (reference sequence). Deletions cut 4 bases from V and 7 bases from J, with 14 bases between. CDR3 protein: CASSSGLLKEQYF. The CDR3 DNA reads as TGTGCCAGCAGTTCCGGACTACTGAAAGAGCAGTACTTC.